The entry that follows covers one TCR beta chain sequence. Its target antigen remains unknown. No per-base quality is available; no much larger clone lies one base away. TCRbeta CDR3 regions were amplified from genomic DNA by means of the immunoSEQ Assay, a bias-controlled multiplex PCR. As for how the authors treated the data: Within the assay, amplification of reference gene primers was used to estimate how many nucleated cells each sample contained. Sequence reads were collapsed and filtered to measure the absolute abundance of every unique TCRbeta CDR3 rearrangement. Productive Simpson clonality was computed per sample as the square root of Simpson's diversity index over productive rearrangements. TCRdb holds this immuneACCESS table with in-frame rearrangements only. Some clones are missing; in checked studies, unresolved V genes explain under half, and the rest has no known cause. V, J and clone size are those of that table, while D and trimming were read from the DNA. The sample records under 200,000 clones, about nine tenths of which are singletons. Of the sample, approximately 0.56% is held by the ten largest clones.

The data are from a study of blood T cell repertoires in COVID-19 (dated by TCRdb to 2018 to 2020). Looking at the study overall: Samples from collaborators originated in the United States, Italy and Spain and spanned both the acute and convalescent phases of COVID-19. The material from the prospective study consisted of cDNA or gDNA derived from T cells, B-cell-depleted T cells, or PBMCs. Subjects who had been exposed to COVID-19, were actively infected with it, or had recovered from it provided the deeply sampled blood TCRbeta repertoires that made up the dataset. The repertoires were released in a freely available public database intended as a resource for research on the immune response to SARS-CoV-2. Samples were obtained from the ongoing ImmuneRACE study (first 160 participants) and from some 1,300 subjects provided by 6 global collaborators. The sample metadata nearly always contained a de-identified subject ID, COVID-19 status, age in years and sex. Where available, HLA class I and class II types were taken from metadata supplied by the sample provider and were not determined by assay-based typing.

Collaborating institutions collected whole blood in K2EDTA tubes following their own protocols. For TCRbeta analysis, collaborators shipped samples in one of three forms: frozen whole blood, isolated PBMCs, or DNA extracted from either of those sample types. The investigation overall reported the following: The amount of clinical and demographic metadata varied by source and participant and was provided uncurated.

Per the germline V gene (reference sequence), LNHDA is the CDR1 and SQIVND is the CDR2. The CDR3 starts with the cysteine, ends with the phenylalanine, and has 15 residues. Only the CDR3 region is kept as DNA, spanning 45 bases read in frame from base 1. V is trimmed back by 5 bases and J by 7 bases, and the junction contains 13 bases that no gene match accounts for. The rearrangement combines TRBV19 with TRBJ2-7; the central 8 bases match TRBD2. The sequence came from a man in his forties or fifties with acute or convalescent COVID-19. Sequences were obtained from peripheral blood. The nucleotide sequence reads as follows: TGTGCCAGTAGTCCATCGGGGGGGGCCAGGCAAGAGCAGTACTTC. Its protein reads: CASSPSGGARQEQYF.